The TCR beta chain described here comes from a study of identical twins (dated by TCRdb to the mid-2010s). About the study as a whole: TCR alpha and beta repertoires from monozygotic twins, unrelated adults of various ages and cord blood were deep-sequenced to test whether fetal clonotypes persist. To rule out contamination, the twin experiments were replicated at different times with different library preparation protocols.

The full study reports these points: Conclusions relied on cross-sectional statistical analysis, since the same donors could not be followed over many years. Fewer insertions were carried by abundant cord blood beta clonotypes; a weaker similar trend was observed in young adult naive repertoires, while no such trend was observed in memory repertoires. Compared with coincidental sharing between unrelated individuals, out-of-frame TCR alpha sequences shared between twins had an excess of sequences with low generation probability. Out-of-frame TCR alpha sharing in monozygotic twins was systematically underestimated by recombination models, whereas sharing between unrelated individuals was in agreement with the recombination models. Zero-insertion analyses could be partly confounded by invariant T cells such as MAIT and iNKT, although diverse VJ usage argued against such confounding for most clonotypes. A weaker excess of twin sharing was found in beta out-of-frame sequences because the signal-to-noise ratio was lowered by fewer shared sequences.

Every donor was a healthy Caucasian. On this clonotype itself: It lacks a known antigen. Within one base of it there is no much larger clone, and no base qualities were kept.

From the germline V gene, CDR1 is SGHAT and CDR2 is FQNNGV. The CDR3 spans 12 residues, from the cysteine through the phenylalanine. The read is trimmed to its CDR3 DNA, 36 bases read in frame from base 1. The V and J ends are trimmed by 2 bases and 7 bases, leaving 9 bases between them. The library was made by 5' RACE. The instrument was an Illumina HiSeq 2000. Template switching added a universal primer binding site, and the final cDNA carried a unique molecular identifier that allowed TCR cDNA molecules to be counted accurately. Specific primers in the conserved constant-segment region were used to synthesize first-strand cDNA for TCR alpha and beta chains. To control for contamination, every cDNA library carried two barcodes: a SMART-Mk sample barcode plus Illumina barcodes. TruSeq adapter sequences, together with Illumina sample barcodes, were added in two successive PCR steps. Sequencing of the TCR alpha and beta cDNA libraries was done on the Illumina HiSeq platform using custom primers. From the authors' description of their analysis: Raw reads were processed with MiGEC to extract unique molecular identifiers, and MiXCR was used to determine CDR3 positions. Recombination models were inferred per individual with the repgenHMM and IGoR tools using an EM algorithm. The analysis of shared clonotypes was done with the tcR package in R, with sharing normalized by the product of cloneset sizes. To study raw recombination without the effects of thymic and clonal selection, out-of-frame nonproductive sequences were analyzed. Through fastp at Q25 and MiXCR, TCRdb rebuilt clones from the public reads, retaining in-frame beta chains. Every CDR3 protein is listed once, alongside the most common genes and DNA of its rows. What appears here as the V and J calls and clone size reflects TCRdb's work, not the paper's. Counted in this sample were some 1,600,000 distinct CDR3 sequences; around 33% of them appeared once. The biggest ten clones account for more than 0.25% of the sample.

The sequencing sample was made of cord blood. This TCR came from a newborn girl in good health. The chain links TRBV11-2 with TRBJ2-7; the D gene assignment is ambiguous. At the DNA level, the sequence is TGTGCCAGCAGCTTAAAAACCACTGAGCAGTACTTC. This codes for CASSLKTTEQYF.